This T cell receptor beta chain was profiled in a study of Graves' ophthalmopathy and Graves' hyperthyroidism. Points from the study as a whole: In blood, most expanded thyroid clonotypes above 0.001 frequency were also detected.

As for this clonotype: What it binds is unknown.

Stable hyperthyroid donors showed no ophthalmopathy during 18 months follow-up. The TCR beta CDR3 regions underwent amplification from RNA transcripts. Second-round multiplex PCR followed a first-round RT-PCR using HTBI primers. TCRdb re-called the multiplex PCR reads with MiXCR, one entry per CDR3 protein. Of about 16,000 distinct CDR3 sequences in the sample, about 46% were seen once. The V end lost 0 bases, the J end lost 4 bases, and 9 bases lay between the germline ends. This CDR3 has 15 amino acids. Germline loops: CDR1 SGHVS, CDR2 FNYEAQ. This sequence joins TRBV7-6 and TRBJ2-2; D may be TRBD2 (5 bases). Sequenced sample: peripheral blood. The sequence came from a woman aged 40 to 50 with stable Graves' hyperthyroidism. The CDR3 here is CASSLALEGTGELFF. Written as DNA, the CDR3 is TGTGCCAGCAGCTTAGCGCTCGAGGGCACCGGGGAGCTGTTTTTT.